A single sample is the source of the 14 T cell receptor beta chains below, sequenced in a study of T cell responses to AZD1222 COVID-19 vaccine. Data came from immunoSEQ multiplex PCR; TCRdb stores just in-frame clones and leaves some out. The data contain around 72,000 clones, around 86% of them singletons. The starting material was peripheral blood, obtained on day 0 of AZD1222 vaccination. The receptor source for this set is an adult in good health.

This chain connects TRBV12-3 or TRBV12-4 to TRBJ1-1; D is uncertain. CDR3 length equals 13 residues. Between the trimmed V and J ends, which lost 6 bases and 0 bases, there was a span of 8 bases. The CDR3 reads CASSREMNTEAFF. CDR3 nucleotide sequence: TGTGCCAGCAGCCGAGAAATGAACACTGAAGCTTTCTTT.

The chain joins TRBV3-1 (or the pseudogene TRBV3-2) to TRBJ2-7, with D uncertain. Trimming pared 5 bases from V and 2 bases from J, leaving 22 bases between. The germline CDR1 and CDR2 sequences are LGHDT and YNNKEL (reference sequence). This CDR3 has 17 amino acids. The CDR3 loop reads CASSDSRIASPPYEQYF. The CDR3 coding sequence is TGTGCCAGCAGCGATTCTCGCATTGCGTCTCCCCCCTACGAGCAGTACTTC.

A remark on this clone: In the same sample, other DNA sequences code for this CDR3. The rearrangement links TRBV2 to TRBJ1-2, with D possibly TRBD1 on 5 matching bases. CDR1 is SNHLY and CDR2 is FYNNEI in the germline V gene. With 0 bases removed from V and 5 bases from J, the gap between germline ends came to 7 bases. The CDR3 runs 13 residues. In DNA, the CDR3 is TGTGCCAGCAGTGAAGCGCCAGGGTATGGCTACACCTTC. The encoded protein is CASSEAPGYGYTF.

The chain carries TRBV4-3 and TRBJ2-2; 7 bases are a match to TRBD1. CDR1 and CDR2 (germline): LGHNA, YSLEER. The trim removed 2 bases at V and 5 bases at J, leaving 14 bases unmatched. CDR3 length: 18 amino acids. Written as DNA, the CDR3 is TGCGCCAGCAGCCAAAGCCCGGACAGGATTAGGAGGACCGGGGAGCTGTTTTTT. Amino acid sequence: CASSQSPDRIRRTGELFF.

This rearrangement joins TRBV6-5 to TRBJ1-1, with TRBD1 as a possible D gene (5 bases). The CDR3 is 15 residues long. Germline CDR1 MNHEY, CDR2 SVGAGI. The V end was cut by 5 bases, the J end by 2 bases, with 15 bases between. The CDR3 sequence: CASSLRDRGNTEAFF. Written as DNA, the CDR3 is TGTGCCAGCAGTCTCCGGGACCGAGGAAACACTGAAGCTTTCTTT.

V gene TRBV18 combines with J gene TRBJ1-2, with D unresolved. Germline CDR1 KGHSH, CDR2 LQKENI. V lost 5 bases to trimming and J lost 0 bases, with 10 bases between them. The CDR3 is made up of 14 amino acids. The CDR3 reads CASSSSNSNYGYTF. The CDR3 nucleotides are TGTGCCAGCTCATCCTCGAACTCTAACTATGGCTACACCTTC.

This chain uses TRBV7-2 with TRBJ2-3, with 9 nucleotides matching TRBD1. V was clipped by 4 bases and J by 1 base; unmatched bases: 3. Germline loops: CDR1 SGHTA, CDR2 FQGNSA. The CDR3 covers 15 residues. The CDR3 protein is CASSSRTGGTDTQYF. DNA for the CDR3: TGTGCCAGCAGCTCCCGGACAGGGGGCACAGATACGCAGTATTTT.

V gene TRBV6-1 combines with J gene TRBJ2-2, with TRBD1 matching over 9 bases. The CDR3 is made up of 15 amino acids. The V gene's germline CDR1 is MNHNS and CDR2 SASEGT. Trimming cost V 2 bases and J 7 bases; bases outside gene matches: 5. CDR3 residues: CASSEIATGGGELFF. Written as DNA, the CDR3 is TGTGCCAGCAGTGAAATCGCGACAGGGGGCGGGGAGCTGTTTTTT.

The chain has TRBV5-1 and TRBJ1-2; 10 bases agree with TRBD1. CDR1 is SGHRS and CDR2 is YFSETQ in the germline V gene. The length of the CDR3 is 16 residues. Trimming took 0 bases from V and 6 from J; bases not matched to a gene: 8. The CDR3 loop is CASSLGAGTGVDGYTF. The CDR3 nucleotides are TGCGCCAGCAGCTTGGGGGCCGGGACAGGGGTCGATGGCTACACCTTC.

The chain uses TRBV19 and TRBJ2-2; possibly TRBD1 for D (6 bases). Germline assignment: CDR1 LNHDA and CDR2 SQIVND (reference sequence). The CDR3 sequence is 16 residues long. The ends were cut back, 4 bases at V and 1 base at J, with 13 bases in the middle. CDR3 in DNA: TGTGCCAGTAGTAGTTCCCAGACAGGGAACACCGGGGAGCTGTTTTTT. This sequence encodes CASSSSQTGNTGELFF.

Only a few counts were recorded for this clone. The chain links TRBV7-3 to TRBJ1-4; no definite D call. The CDR3 totals 16 residues. The ends were cut back, 1 base at V and 1 base at J, with 10 bases in the middle. Looked up from germline, CDR1 is SGHTA and CDR2 is FQGTGA. This chain's CDR3 is CASSLNRVGTNEKLFF. The CDR3 bases are TGTGCCAGCAGCTTAAATCGGGTTGGAACTAATGAAAAACTGTTTTTT.

The genes are TRBV2 and TRBJ1-1; D is uncertain. V was trimmed by 7 bases and J by 1 base, leaving 13 bases between them. The CDR3 covers 14 residues. In germline, CDR1 is SNHLY, CDR2 FYNNEI. The CDR3 nucleotides are TGTGCCAGCAAATTCTATGACGGGAACACTGAAGCTTTCTTT. Amino acid sequence: CASKFYDGNTEAFF. The entire variable domain, with the rest obtained from reference TRBV2 and TRBJ1-1, is as follows: EPEVTQTPSHQVTQMGQEVILRCVPISNHLYFYWYRQILGQKVEFLVSFYNNEISEKSEIFDDQFSVERPDGSNFTLKIRSTKLEDSAMYFCASKFYDGNTEAFFGQGTRLTVV.

The chain uses TRBV11-3 and TRBJ2-3; D unresolved. Trimming pared 5 bases from V and 2 bases from J, leaving 8 bases between. This CDR3 spans 13 amino acids. CDR1 and CDR2 from the germline V gene are SGHNT and YENEEA. CDR3 coding DNA: TGTGCCAGCAGCCGCTACAACACAGATACGCAGTATTTT. Its protein product is CASSRYNTDTQYF. The full variable domain, rest sourced from reference TRBV11-3 and TRBJ2-3, is EAGVVQSPRYKIIEKKQPVAFWCNPISGHNTLYWYLQNLGQGPELLIRYENEEAVDDSQLPKDRFSAERLKGVDSTLKIQPAELGDSAVYLCASSRYNTDTQYFGPGTRLTVL.

The rearrangement links TRBV11-3 to TRBJ1-6; D might be TRBD1 (5 bases). Germline CDR1 is SGHNT and CDR2 is YENEEA. V was clipped by 1 base and J by 3 bases, with 7 bases between them. This CDR3 has 15 amino acids. The CDR3 DNA reads as TGTGCCAGCAGCTTAGGGGACCACTATAATTCACCCCTCCACTTT. Amino acid sequence: CASSLGDHYNSPLHF. The complete variable domain, with remaining parts taken from reference TRBV11-3 and TRBJ1-6, reads EAGVVQSPRYKIIEKKQPVAFWCNPISGHNTLYWYLQNLGQGPELLIRYENEEAVDDSQLPKDRFSAERLKGVDSTLKIQPAELGDSAVYLCASSLGDHYNSPLHFGNGTRLTVT.